The 25 T cell receptor beta chains reported below all come from one sample, sequenced in a study of shared clonotypes between healthy human individuals (TCRdb year 2020). The method behind the library was the immunoSEQ multiplex PCR assay. The table was pulled from immuneACCESS by TCRdb, which kept in-frame rearrangements only. Such tables lose some clones; where checked, under half of the loss comes from unresolved V genes, and the rest has no known cause. A total of roughly 410,000 clones appear in this sample, 96% of them only once. Of the sample, about 0.32% is held by the ten largest clones. The sequencing sample was made of memory CD8+ T cells sorted from blood. What the cell subset or site label conveys for this sample: CD45RO+ cells pooled with CCR7-negative TemRA cells. The receptors were sampled from a man aged 30-40 years in good health.

The CDR3 loop reads CASSFTGVSNQPQHF. The CDR3 bases are TGTGCCAGCAGCTTCACAGGGGTCAGCAATCAGCCCCAGCATTTT. The chain uses TRBV7-2 and TRBJ1-5; TRBD1 aligns across 7 bases. Germline trimming cut 3 bases from V and 1 base from J; bases unmatched to any gene: 3. The CDR3 contains 15 residues. Germline CDR1 reads SGHTA; CDR2 reads FQGNSA.

The V gene is TRBV25-1, the J gene TRBJ2-3, with 8 nucleotides matching TRBD1. CDR1 and CDR2 from the germline V gene are MGHDK and SYGVNS. CDR3 size: 14 residues. J was trimmed by 4 bases and V by 8 bases; bases with no gene match: 8. CDR3 DNA: TGTGCCAGCCGAGCGGACAGGGTGGCAGATACGCAGTATTTT. Encoded protein: CASRADRVADTQYF.

The V and J genes are TRBV28 and TRBJ1-5, with 9 bases identical to TRBD1. Germline V lookup: CDR1 MDHEN, CDR2 SYDVKM. With V trimmed by 5 bases and J by 6 bases, 17 bases remained unmatched. The CDR3 covers 18 residues. For the CDR3, the DNA is TGTGCCAGCAGTCTCCTCCCTTACGGGACAGGGCTCGGTCAGCCCCAGCATTTT. Its translation is CASSLLPYGTGLGQPQHF. Based on the CDR3 plus reference TRBV28 and TRBJ1-5, the full variable domain is DVKVTQSSRYLVKRTGEKVFLECVQDMDHENMFWYRQDPGLGLRLIYFSYDVKMKEKGDIPEGYSVSREKKERFSLILESASTNQTSMYLCASSLLPYGTGLGQPQHFGDGTRLSIL.

This clone was seen once. The genes are TRBV5-1 and TRBJ2-3; weak D call: TRBD2 (6 bases). Germline V lookup: CDR1 SGHRS, CDR2 YFSETQ. The CDR3 is made up of 14 amino acids. V was clipped by 7 bases and J by 2 bases, with 14 bases between them. CDR3 sequence: CASGRAGSTDTQYF. DNA of the CDR3: TGCGCCAGCGGGCGAGCGGGCTCCACAGATACGCAGTATTTT.

This clone was detected only once. The V and J genes are TRBV18 and TRBJ1-2; TRBD1 is a possible D gene (5 bases). The V gene's germline CDR1 is KGHSH and CDR2 LQKENI. V dropped 3 bases and J dropped 0 bases, with 17 bases sitting between them. The length of the CDR3 is 17 residues. In DNA, the CDR3 is TGTGCCAGCTCACCCAGCTTTTACAGGCTAGCTAACTATGGCTACACCTTC. The encoded protein is CASSPSFYRLANYGYTF.

The chain uses TRBV18 and TRBJ2-1; D possibly corresponds to TRBD2 (5 bases). V lost 1 base and J lost 10, with 11 bases in between. The CDR3 covers 13 residues. In germline, CDR1 is KGHSH, CDR2 LQKENI. The CDR3 region is CASSPHPPGEQFF. Written as DNA, the CDR3 is TGTGCCAGCTCACCACACCCCCCGGGAGAGCAGTTCTTC.

In its sample, this clone was seen once. The same CDR3 arises from other DNA sequences in this sample as well. The chain combines TRBV7-2 with TRBJ2-3, with D unresolved. This CDR3 contains 13 residues. V was cut by 3 bases and J by 3 bases, with 7 bases left in between. CDR1 SGHTA and CDR2 FQGNSA come from the germline V gene. CDR3 residues: CASSLLGTDTQYF. The CDR3 nucleotides are TGTGCCAGCAGCTTGTTGGGGACAGATACGCAGTATTTT.

This clone appeared a single time. The chain joins TRBV30 to TRBJ2-2; TRBD2 matches at 8 bases. V trimming: 7 bases; J trimming: 11 bases; junction bases outside the gene matches: 15. There are 14 residues in the CDR3. Germline CDR1 is GTSNPN and CDR2 is SVGIG (reference sequence). The CDR3 here is CASKLTSELSELFF. The DNA for the CDR3 is TGTGCCTCCAAACTGACTAGCGAACTATCCGAGCTGTTTTTT.

This rearrangement joins TRBV5-5 to TRBJ2-7; D unclear. There are 15 residues in the CDR3. Germline values: CDR1 SGHKS, CDR2 YYEKEE (reference sequence). V was pared by 0 bases and J by 0 bases, with 10 bases between. The DNA of the CDR3 is TGTGCCAGCAGCTTGGCCTGGGTCAGCTCCTACGAGCAGTACTTC. It is translated as CASSLAWVSSYEQYF. Using reference TRBV5-5 and TRBJ2-7 for the parts outside the CDR3, the full variable domain is DAGVTQSPTHLIKTRGQQVTLRCSPISGHKSVSWYQQVLGQGPQFIFQYYEKEERGRGNFPDRFSARQFPNYSSELNVNALLLGDSALYLCASSLAWVSSYEQYFGPGTRLTVT.

This clone was counted once. The chain employs TRBV28 and TRBJ1-4; D may be TRBD1 (5 bases). V was trimmed by 4 bases and J by 1 base, leaving 16 bases between them. The CDR3 runs 17 residues. Germline-derived CDR1 and CDR2 are MDHEN and SYDVKM. The CDR3 bases are TGTGCCAGCAGTTGGGTTGCGGGGAGGGGAACTAATGAAAAACTGTTTTTT. It specifies CASSWVAGRGTNEKLFF.

The rearrangement uses TRBV12-1 and TRBJ2-1; the listed D gene, TRBD2, was not tested against the DNA. TRBV12-1 is noted as a pseudogene. The CDR3 is 15 residues long. The CDR3 DNA reads TGTGCCAGCAGCTTGGGACTAGCGGGAGGGAATGAGCAGTTCTTC. As protein: CASSLGLAGGNEQFF.

This CDR3 reads CASRGVGTSYEQYF. For the CDR3, the DNA is TGTGCCAGCAGGGGGGTTGGGACCTCCTACGAGCAGTACTTC. V usage is TRBV27 and J usage is TRBJ2-7; D is perhaps TRBD1 or TRBD2 (5 bases each). Trimming cost V 6 bases and J 0 bases, with 12 bases left between them. The CDR3 has 14 residues. Per the germline V gene, CDR1 is MNHEY and CDR2 is SMNVEV (reference sequence).

The chain has TRBV5-5 and TRBJ2-7; 11 positions match TRBD2. This CDR3 has 16 residues. The trim removed 0 bases at V and 4 bases at J, leaving 6 bases unmatched. Per the germline V gene, CDR1 is SGHKS and CDR2 is YYEKEE (reference sequence). The chain's CDR3 is CASSLAVTSGIYEQYF. CDR3 DNA sequence: TGTGCCAGCAGCTTGGCTGTGACTAGCGGGATATACGAGCAGTACTTC.

V usage is TRBV9 and J usage is TRBJ2-5; perhaps TRBD2 as D (5 bases). The germline gives CDR1 SGDLS, CDR2 YYNGEE. This CDR3 comprises 15 residues. V was cut by 0 bases and J by 2 bases, with 11 bases left in between. The CDR3 DNA follows: TGTGCCAGCAGCGTAGCACCTAGCAGGCAAGAGACCCAGTACTTC. The encoded protein is CASSVAPSRQETQYF.

This clone was detected only once. The chain uses TRBV28 and TRBJ2-1, with 9 bases that match TRBD2. Germline CDR1 reads MDHEN; CDR2 reads SYDVKM. Trimming at V came to 4 bases and at J to 3 bases, leaving 13 bases not matched to a gene. The CDR3 has 18 amino acids. In DNA form, the CDR3 reads TGTGCCAGCAGTTCTACGCACCCCCTAGCGGGGATCTACAATGAGCAGTTCTTC. Its protein is CASSSTHPLAGIYNEQFF.

The chain couples TRBV6-5 to TRBJ1-4; D gene uncertain. Germline lookup yields CDR1 MNHEY and CDR2 SVGAGI. The CDR3 is made up of 14 amino acids. The germline V and J ends were trimmed by 5 bases and 3 bases, with 10 bases remaining between them. The CDR3 nucleotides are TGTGCCAGCAGTCCGGACGCCCCTAATGAAAAACTGTTTTTT. Residues: CASSPDAPNEKLFF.

The genes are TRBV6-5 and TRBJ1-5; D might be TRBD1 (5 bases). Per germline, CDR1 MNHEY and CDR2 SVGAGI. This CDR3 has 14 residues. The germline V and J ends were trimmed by 6 bases and 2 bases, with 11 bases remaining between them. The CDR3 is CASRNGGGNQPQHF. The CDR3 nucleotides read TGTGCCAGCAGGAACGGGGGGGGCAATCAGCCCCAGCATTTT.

The V call is TRBV5-5, the J call TRBJ2-3; D is unresolved. Looked up from germline, CDR1 is SGHKS and CDR2 is YYEKEE (reference sequence). The CDR3 is 14 residues long. Trimming removed 3 bases from V and 3 bases from J, with 11 bases in between. This CDR3 reads CASSYGPGTDTQYF. The CDR3, as DNA: TGTGCCAGCAGCTATGGTCCCGGGACAGATACGCAGTATTTT.

This sequence joins TRBV7-3 and TRBJ2-1; 13 nucleotides align to TRBD2. The V and J ends lost 3 bases and 8 bases, in that order; junction bases with no gene match: 1. This CDR3 has 14 residues. The germline gives CDR1 SGHTA, CDR2 FQGTGA. CDR3 amino acids: CASSFGLAGDEQFF. CDR3 nucleotides: TGTGCCAGCAGCTTTGGACTAGCGGGAGATGAGCAGTTCTTC.

V usage is TRBV6-1 and J usage is TRBJ1-1; the D is unclear. V lost 5 bases and J lost 10, with 14 bases in between. CDR3 length equals 12 residues. The germline CDR1 and CDR2 sequences are MNHNS and SASEGT. CDR3 in DNA: TGTGCCAGCAGTTCAGAGGGTGCGGGAGCTTTCTTT. It translates to CASSSEGAGAFF.

To note about this clone: One end of the junction does not line up with germline, which may come from a read error. V and J are TRBV28 and TRBJ1-1; D is undetermined. The CDR3 spans 12 residues. Germline CDR1 and CDR2: MDHEN and SYDVKM. The CDR3 spells CASSTYSRAPGF. The DNA for the CDR3 is TGTGCCAGCAGTACATATTCGAGGGCCCCTGGATTT.

The chain is built from TRBV6-1 and TRBJ1-5; D may be TRBD1 (6 bases). V lost 7 bases to trimming and J lost 7 bases, with 20 bases between them. The CDR3 contains 15 residues. CDR1 MNHNS and CDR2 SASEGT come from the germline V gene. CDR3: CASNLSGGAVQPQHF. The DNA for the CDR3 is TGTGCCAGCAACTTAAGTGGGGGGGCCGTGCAGCCCCAGCATTTT.

This chain connects TRBV7-9 to TRBJ2-7, with TRBD1 matching 10 bases. The CDR3 loop spans 15 amino acids. Germline loops: CDR1 SEHNR, CDR2 FQNEAQ (reference sequence). Trimming at V came to 6 bases and at J to 1 base, leaving 6 bases not matched to a gene. CDR3 DNA: TGTGCCAGCAGGCCCGGGACAGGGGTATCCTACGAGCAGTACTTC. Its protein is CASRPGTGVSYEQYF.

A few counts support this clone. J is TRBJ1-3 and V is TRBV27; unclear D gene. The germline V gene encodes CDR1 MNHEY and CDR2 SMNVEV (reference sequence). The CDR3 loop spans 13 amino acids. Trimming pared 2 bases from V and 0 bases from J, leaving 2 bases between. This CDR3 is CASSLHSGNTIYF. In nucleotides, the CDR3 is TGTGCCAGCAGTTTACACTCTGGAAACACCATATATTTT.

The chain uses TRBV6-5 and TRBJ1-2; tentatively, D is TRBD1 (6 bases). Germline lookup yields CDR1 MNHEY and CDR2 SVGAGI. The V end was cut by 5 bases, the J end by 7 bases, with 14 bases between. CDR3 length: 13 residues. CDR3 amino acids: CASSPPHRVGYTF. DNA for the CDR3: TGTGCCAGCAGTCCCCCTCACAGGGTTGGCTACACCTTC.